The following is a TCR beta chain sequence with its context. What it binds is not known. This sample stems from a study of monozygotic twins with inflammatory bowel disease. Points from the study as a whole: It was in IBD patients that TCRbeta diversity (inverse Simpson) was lower than in healthy co-twins.

UMIs with a 6-nucleotide sample barcode were added by template switching. TCRdb reprocessed the 5' RACE reads, keeping one entry per CDR3 protein, no DNA. This sample's clone table lists 200,000 to 250,000 distinct CDR3 sequences. The CDR3 loop spans 13 amino acids. Germline V CDR1 and CDR2: SNHLY, FYNNEI. Sequencing input: blood. The TCR comes from a human donor with ulcerative colitis or Crohn's disease, or a healthy co-twin of an affected twin (not recorded which). The chain is built from TRBV2 and TRBJ1-1. The CDR3 reads CASSEEGPTEAFF.